This is a list of T cell receptor beta chains from one sample in a study of cytomegalovirus exposure and HLA in healthy donors. Clones were read by immunoSEQ multiplex PCR, and TCRdb kept only the in-frame ones, dropping some. The table lists approximately 270,000 clones, about 86% of them singletons, with 1% in the top ten. The specimen sequenced was PBMCs. Receptor source: a woman younger than 35 in good health and CMV-seronegative. Each CDR3 is given with its conserved first and last residue. Fields, in order: D gene, clone size, V gene, J gene, CDR3 DNA, CDR3 protein. A D gene is named only where the DNA matches it firmly. Where a row states a size, it is once, few, many or the class of an expanded clone; other rows omit it.

>-|-|TRBV29-1|TRBJ1-1
TGCAGCGTTTGGGGAAGGGGCGGTGAAGCTTTCTTT
CSVWGRGGEAFF
>-|-|TRBV27|TRBJ1-3
TGTGCCAGCAGTAAGGGGTTCTACTCTGGAAACACCATATATTTT
CASSKGFYSGNTIYF
>-|-|TRBV19|TRBJ1-1
TGTGCCAGTAGCCGCAGTCGTTACGAGGGGAACACTGAAGCTTTCTTT
CASSRSRYEGNTEAFF
>TRBD1|-|TRBV10-3|TRBJ2-2
TGTGCCATCCAGGACAGGACGAACACCGGGGAGCTGTTTTTT
CAIQDRTNTGELFF
>-|-|TRBV11-3|TRBJ2-7
TGTGCCAGCAGCTTAGGCGGGACGGACTCCTACGAGCAGTACTTC
CASSLGGTDSYEQYF
>-|-|TRBV7-9|TRBJ1-1
TGTGCCAGCAGCTTTGGAGGGTCCGGCACTGAAGCTTTCTTT
CASSFGGSGTEAFF
>TRBD2|-|TRBV7-7|TRBJ2-5
TGTGCCAGCAGCTCGGGACTAGCGGGAGAGACCCAGTACTTC
CASSSGLAGETQYF
>-|-|TRBV30|TRBJ2-7
TGTGCCTGGAGTTTGGGGCAGGGCTACGAGCAGTACTTC
CAWSLGQGYEQYF
>-|-|TRBV5-1|TRBJ2-2
TGCGCCAGCAGCTTGGCCACAGGGCTGAACACCGGGGAGCTGTTTTTT
CASSLATGLNTGELFF
>-|-|TRBV11-3|TRBJ2-2
TGTGCCAGCAGCTTAATACAGGGACCAGGGGAGCTGTTTTTT
CASSLIQGPGELFF
>TRBD1|-|TRBV5-6|TRBJ2-7
TGTGCCAGCAGCTCGACAGGGGAACAATACGAGCAGTACTTC
CASSSTGEQYEQYF
>-|-|TRBV6-4|TRBJ1-5
TGTGCCAGCAGTGCTGCGAGCAATCAGCCCCAGCATTTT
CASSAASNQPQHF
>TRBD1|-|TRBV29-1|TRBJ1-2
TGCAGCGTTGCCAAAAGGGGGCGGTTCTATGGCTACACCTTC
CSVAKRGRFYGYTF
>-|-|TRBV5-4|TRBJ1-1
TGTGCCAGCAGCTTGGATAGGGGGAACACTGAAGCTTTCTTT
CASSLDRGNTEAFF
>TRBD2|-|TRBV11-2|TRBJ2-7
TGTGCCAGCAGCCCAACTGGCGGGAGTGTCTCCGAGCAGTACTTC
CASSPTGGSVSEQYF
>-|-|TRBV7-6|TRBJ1-2
TGTGCCAGCAGCTTAACGCCGGGCCAGGGGGGCTACACCTTC
CASSLTPGQGGYTF
>-|-|TRBV7-2|TRBJ2-7
TGTGCCAGCAGCCGGGGGCGGGAGACCTACGAGCAGTACTTC
CASSRGRETYEQYF
>-|-|TRBV9|TRBJ1-6
TGTGCCAGCAGCGTAGTTGGGGGGGCATCTTCACCCCTCCACTTT
CASSVVGGASSPLHF
>-|-|TRBV19|TRBJ1-4
TGTGCCAGTAGCACCGAGGGCTTCGCTAATGAAAAACTGTTTTTT
CASSTEGFANEKLFF
>TRBD1|few|TRBV28|TRBJ1-1
TGTGCCACCCGGGACAGCCTAAACACTGAAGCTTTCTTT
CATRDSLNTEAFF
>TRBD1|-|TRBV6-1|TRBJ1-2
TGTGCCAGCAGAACTACAGGGGGCCACTCTGGCTACACCTTC
CASRTTGGHSGYTF
>-|-|TRBV10-3|TRBJ2-5
TGTGCCATCAGGATGGACAAACGCTCAATGGAGACCCAGTACTTC
CAIRMDKRSMETQYF
>TRBD1|-|TRBV2|TRBJ1-2
TGTGCCAGCAGAGGAAGACAGGGCACCTTC
CASRGRQGTF
>TRBD1|-|TRBV6-1|TRBJ1-5
TGTGCCAGCAACTGGGACAGCGATCAGCCCCAGCATTTT
CASNWDSDQPQHF
>-|-|TRBV5-1|TRBJ2-3
TGCGCCAGCAGCTTGAGCGGGTCCACAGATACGCAGTATTTT
CASSLSGSTDTQYF
>-|once|TRBV20-1|TRBJ1-1
TGCAGTGCTCCCGTTAACACTGAAGCTTTCTTT
CSAPVNTEAFF
>TRBD2|-|TRBV18|TRBJ2-3
TGTGCCAGCTCGGGGGGACTAGCGGGATCCACAGATACGCAGTATTTT
CASSGGLAGSTDTQYF
>-|-|TRBV5-4|TRBJ2-3
TGTGCCAGCAGCTCACAGGGTTCCACAGATACGCAGTATTTT
CASSSQGSTDTQYF
>-|-|TRBV6-6|TRBJ2-7
TGTGCCAGCAGTGCCCAGGGGGAGCAGTACTTC
CASSAQGEQYF
>-|-|TRBV11-2|TRBJ1-1
TGTGCCAGCAGCTTAGGACAGAGCCTTGAAGCTTTCTTT
CASSLGQSLEAFF
>TRBD2|-|TRBV2|TRBJ2-1
TGTGCCATCGTAAGGACTAGCTCGGGGGGGGAGCAGTTCTTC
CAIVRTSSGGEQFF
>-|few|TRBV5-1|TRBJ2-7
TGCGCCAGCAGGGAGGGGGCATCCTACGAGCAGTACTTC
CASREGASYEQYF
>-|once|TRBV6-1|TRBJ1-5
TGTGCCAGCACAACAGGCCTCAATCAGCCCCAGCATTTT
CASTTGLNQPQHF
>-|-|TRBV5-1|TRBJ1-5
TGCGCCAGCAGCGCCTCAGGGGACCCTAATCAGCCCCAGCATTTT
CASSASGDPNQPQHF
>TRBD1|-|TRBV4-1|TRBJ1-2
TGCGCCAGCAGCCTACAGGGGAACTATGGCTACACCTTC
CASSLQGNYGYTF
>TRBD2|once|TRBV2|TRBJ2-7
TGTGCCAGACGGACTAGCGGGACCTACGAGCAGTACTTC
CARRTSGTYEQYF
>TRBD1|-|TRBV18|TRBJ2-1
TGTGCCAGCTCACCACCTGGGACAGGGTCCTACAATGAGCAGTTCTTC
CASSPPGTGSYNEQFF
>TRBD2|-|TRBV5-1|TRBJ2-2
TGCGCCAGCAGCCCGATGGGGACTAGCGCCGGGACCGGGGAGCTGTTTTTT
CASSPMGTSAGTGELFF
>-|-|TRBV18|TRBJ2-7
TGTGCCAGCTCGCTCGGACAGCCTTCACCATCCAGCTCCTACGAGCAGTACTTC
CASSLGQPSPSSSYEQYF
>TRBD2|-|TRBV7-8|TRBJ2-2
TGTGCCAGCAGCCGACTAGCGGGAGACACCGGGGAGCTGTTTTTT
CASSRLAGDTGELFF
>TRBD1|-|TRBV6-5|TRBJ2-3
TGTGCCAGCAGGGCCCGACAGGGCATAAGGCAGTATTTT
CASRARQGIRQYF
>TRBD1|-|TRBV19|TRBJ2-3
TGTGCCAGTAGTATTGGACAGGTATTCACAGATACGCAGTATTTT
CASSIGQVFTDTQYF
>-|-|TRBV9|TRBJ1-1
TGTGCCAGCAGCGTAGGGCTTAGGGACTACATGAACACTGAAGCTTTCTTT
CASSVGLRDYMNTEAFF
>-|-|TRBV30|TRBJ2-1
TGTGCCTGGACCTTGGGGGGACCCTACAATGAGCAGTTCTTC
CAWTLGGPYNEQFF
>TRBD2|once|TRBV7-2|TRBJ2-7
TGTGCCAGCAGCTTAGGGCCCTACGGGGGGGAGGACGAGCAGTACTTC
CASSLGPYGGEDEQYF
>TRBD1|few|TRBV30|TRBJ1-1
TGTGCCTGGACAGGGGGGAACACTGAAGCTTTCTTT
CAWTGGNTEAFF
>-|-|TRBV30|TRBJ1-3
TGTGCCTGGAGACCCACCGGGGGGGGAGGCGGGAACACCATATATTTT
CAWRPTGGGGGNTIYF
>TRBD1|-|TRBV5-1|TRBJ1-1
TGCGCCAGCAGCTCCCCGCTCGGGGACAGGGGGCCGACCACTGAAGCTTTCTTT
CASSSPLGDRGPTTEAFF
>TRBD1|once|TRBV5-1|TRBJ2-6
TGCGCCAGCAGCTTTCAGGGGGCGCTTTTTGGGGCCAACGTCCTGACTTTC
CASSFQGALFGANVLTF
>-|-|TRBV15|TRBJ1-5
TGTGCCACCAGCAGAGAACAGGGAAAACAGCCCCAGCATTTT
CATSREQGKQPQHF
>-|-|TRBV25-1|TRBJ1-2
TGTGCCAGCAGTGAATCGAGGCACTCGAGCATTAACTATGGCTACACCTTC
CASSESRHSSINYGYTF
>TRBD2|-|TRBV4-1|TRBJ2-7
TGCGCCAGCAGCCAAGGCGGGGGTACCTACGAGCAGTACTTC
CASSQGGGTYEQYF
>TRBD1|-|TRBV4-1|TRBJ1-6
TGCGCCAGCAGCCAGCCCCGGGACAGAAATTCACCCCTCCACTTT
CASSQPRDRNSPLHF
>TRBD1|-|TRBV5-8|TRBJ1-5
TGTGCCAGCAGCCCAGACAGGGATCAGCCCCAGCATTTT
CASSPDRDQPQHF
>-|-|TRBV6-5|TRBJ1-2
TGTGCCAGCAGTTACTCGCCAGGGCAGGGCTACACCTTC
CASSYSPGQGYTF
>-|-|TRBV21-1|TRBJ2-7
TGTGCCAGCAGCAAGGCCCCCCCGGGGGGAGGTTCCTACGAGCAGTACTTC
CASSKAPPGGGSYEQYF